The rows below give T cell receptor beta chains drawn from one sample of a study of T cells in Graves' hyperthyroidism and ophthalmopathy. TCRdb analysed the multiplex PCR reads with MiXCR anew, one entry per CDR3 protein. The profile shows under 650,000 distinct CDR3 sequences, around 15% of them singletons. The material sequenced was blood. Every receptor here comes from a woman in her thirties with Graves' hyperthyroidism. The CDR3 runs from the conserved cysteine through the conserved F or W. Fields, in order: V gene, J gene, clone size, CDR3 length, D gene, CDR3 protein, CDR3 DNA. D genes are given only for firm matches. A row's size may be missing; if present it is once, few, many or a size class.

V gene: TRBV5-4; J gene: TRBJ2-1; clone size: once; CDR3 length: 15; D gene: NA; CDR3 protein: CASSGSGLSYNERFF; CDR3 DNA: TGTGCCAGCAGCGGGAGCGGGCTCTCCTACAATGAGCGGTTCTTC
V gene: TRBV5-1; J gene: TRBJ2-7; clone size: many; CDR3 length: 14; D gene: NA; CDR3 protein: CASSGGTRSYEQYF; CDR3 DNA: TGCGCCAGCAGCGGGGGTACGCGATCCTACGAGCAGTACTTC
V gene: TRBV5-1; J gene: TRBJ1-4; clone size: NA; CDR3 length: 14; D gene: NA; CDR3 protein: CASSFSGGGEKLFF; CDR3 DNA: TGCGCCAGCAGCTTCTCCGGGGGGGGTGAAAAACTGTTTTTT
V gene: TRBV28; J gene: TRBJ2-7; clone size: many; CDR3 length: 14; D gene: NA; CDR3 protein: CASSRRPAGYEQYF; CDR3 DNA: TGTGCCAGCAGTCGCCGCCCGGCAGGCTACGAGCAGTACTTC
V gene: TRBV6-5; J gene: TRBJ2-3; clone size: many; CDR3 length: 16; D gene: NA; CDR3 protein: CASSYSKTDHTDTQYF; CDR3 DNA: TGTGCCAGCAGTTACTCTAAGACGGACCACACAGATACGCAGTATTTT
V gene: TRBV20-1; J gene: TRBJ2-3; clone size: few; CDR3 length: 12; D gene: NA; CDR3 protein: CSASPTTDTQYF; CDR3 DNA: TGCAGTGCTAGCCCAACTACAGATACGCAGTATTTT
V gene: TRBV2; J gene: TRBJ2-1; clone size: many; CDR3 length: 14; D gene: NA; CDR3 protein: CASSQEGGYNEQFF; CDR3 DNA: TGTGCCAGCAGCCAAGAGGGGGGTTACAATGAGCAGTTCTTC
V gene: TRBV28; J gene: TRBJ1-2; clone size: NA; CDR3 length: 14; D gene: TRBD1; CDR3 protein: CASTRGEGARGYTF; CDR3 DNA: TGTGCCAGCACCAGAGGGGAGGGGGCAAGAGGCTACACCTTC
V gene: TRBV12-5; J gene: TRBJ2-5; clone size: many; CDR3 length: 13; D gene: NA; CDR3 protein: CASGRGNQETQYF; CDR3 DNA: TGTGCTAGTGGCCGGGGGAACCAAGAGACCCAGTACTTC
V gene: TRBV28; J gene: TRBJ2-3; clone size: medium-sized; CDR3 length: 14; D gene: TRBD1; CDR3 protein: CATEPGQSTDTQYF; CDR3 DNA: TGTGCCACCGAACCGGGACAGAGCACAGATACGCAGTATTTT
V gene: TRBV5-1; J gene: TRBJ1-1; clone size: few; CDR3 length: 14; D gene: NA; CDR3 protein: CASSLEGVGAEAFF; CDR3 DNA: TGCGCCAGCAGCTTGGAGGGGGTAGGGGCTGAAGCTTTCTTT
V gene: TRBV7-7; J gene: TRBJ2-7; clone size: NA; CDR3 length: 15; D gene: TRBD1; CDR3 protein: CASSLGGQGFGEQYF; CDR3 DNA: TGTGCTAGCAGCTTAGGGGGACAGGGTTTCGGGGAGCAGTACTTC
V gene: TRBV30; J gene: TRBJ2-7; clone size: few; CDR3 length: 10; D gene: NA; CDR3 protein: CAWSSGVQYF; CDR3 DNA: TGTGCCTGGAGTAGCGGAGTGCAGTACTTC
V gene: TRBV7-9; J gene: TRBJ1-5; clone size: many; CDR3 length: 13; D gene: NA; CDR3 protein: CASSFFLGQPQHF; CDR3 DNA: TGTGCCAGCAGCTTCTTTTTGGGGCAGCCCCAGCATTTT